This note documents a single TCR beta chain sequence. This sample was included in a study of control samples from healthy donors and cancer patients. The table came from immunoSEQ multiplex PCR; TCRdb's copy has only in-frame clones and leaves some out. The table has approximately 94,000 clones, roughly nine tenths seen once. V lost 0 bases, J lost 0 bases, and 15 bases lay in between. Germline values: CDR1 LGHDT, CDR2 YNNKEL (reference sequence). The CDR3 sequence is 18 residues long. The chain links TRBV3-1 (or the pseudogene TRBV3-2) to TRBJ1-3; the D is unclear. The material sequenced was blood. The TCR was taken from a woman in her 50s in good health. The CDR3: CASSQEEVKGYSGNTIYF. As DNA, the CDR3 is TGTGCCAGCAGCCAAGAAGAGGTGAAAGGATACTCTGGAAACACCATATATTTT.